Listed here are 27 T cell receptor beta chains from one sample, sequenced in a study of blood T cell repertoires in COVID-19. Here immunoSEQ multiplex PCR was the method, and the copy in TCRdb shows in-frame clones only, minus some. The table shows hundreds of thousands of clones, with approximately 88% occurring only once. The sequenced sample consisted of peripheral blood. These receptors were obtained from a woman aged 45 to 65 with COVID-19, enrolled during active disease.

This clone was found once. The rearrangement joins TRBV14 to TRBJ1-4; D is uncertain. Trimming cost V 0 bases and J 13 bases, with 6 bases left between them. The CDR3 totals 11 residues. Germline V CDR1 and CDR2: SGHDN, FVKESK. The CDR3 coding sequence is TGTGCCAGCAGCCAAGACGTCGGACTGTTTTTT. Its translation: CASSQDVGLFF.

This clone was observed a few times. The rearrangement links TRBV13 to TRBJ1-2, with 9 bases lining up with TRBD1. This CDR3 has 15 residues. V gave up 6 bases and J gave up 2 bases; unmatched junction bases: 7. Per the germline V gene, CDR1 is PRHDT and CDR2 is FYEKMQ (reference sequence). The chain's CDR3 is CASSSRTGANYGYTF. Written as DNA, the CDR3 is TGTGCCAGCAGTTCTAGGACAGGGGCGAACTATGGCTACACCTTC. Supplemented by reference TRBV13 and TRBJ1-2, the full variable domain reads AAGVIQSPRHLIKEKRETATLKCYPIPRHDTVYWYQQGPGQDPQFLISFYEKMQSDKGSIPDRFSAQQFSDYHSELNMSSLELGDSALYFCASSSRTGANYGYTFGSGTRLTVV.

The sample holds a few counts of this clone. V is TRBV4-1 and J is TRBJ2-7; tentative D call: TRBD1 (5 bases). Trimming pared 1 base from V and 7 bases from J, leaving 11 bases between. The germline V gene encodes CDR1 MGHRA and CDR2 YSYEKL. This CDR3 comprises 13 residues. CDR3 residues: CASSQVGRREQYF. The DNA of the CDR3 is TGCGCCAGCAGCCAAGTGGGGCGGCGGGAGCAGTACTTC.

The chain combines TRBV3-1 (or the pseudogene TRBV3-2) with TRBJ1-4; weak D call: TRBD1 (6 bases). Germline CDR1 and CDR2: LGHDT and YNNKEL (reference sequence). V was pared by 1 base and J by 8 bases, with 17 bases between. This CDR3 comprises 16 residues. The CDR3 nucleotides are TGTGCCAGCAGCCAAGCCCCGGACAGTTGGGTCGAAAAACTGTTTTTT. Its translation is CASSQAPDSWVEKLFF.

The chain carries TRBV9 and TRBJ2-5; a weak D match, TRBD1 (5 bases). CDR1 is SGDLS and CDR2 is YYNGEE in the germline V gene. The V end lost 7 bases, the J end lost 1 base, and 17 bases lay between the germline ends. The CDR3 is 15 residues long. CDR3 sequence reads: CASSVQGVPQETQYF. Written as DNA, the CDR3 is TGTGCCAGCTCCGTTCAGGGCGTCCCCCAAGAGACCCAGTACTTC.

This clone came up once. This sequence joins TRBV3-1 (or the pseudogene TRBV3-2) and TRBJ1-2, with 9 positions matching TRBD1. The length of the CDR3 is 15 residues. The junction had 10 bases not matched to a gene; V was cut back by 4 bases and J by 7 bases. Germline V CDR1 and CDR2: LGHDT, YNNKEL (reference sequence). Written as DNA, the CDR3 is TGTGCCAGCAGCCCACCGGGACAGGGAAGGGGTGGCTACACCTTC. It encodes CASSPPGQGRGGYTF.

CDR3 amino acids: CASQRTATNEKLFF. The CDR3 coding sequence is TGTGCCAGCCAAAGAACTGCAACTAATGAAAAACTGTTTTTT. This chain joins TRBV19 and TRBJ1-4; D uncertain. The V gene's germline CDR1 is LNHDA and CDR2 SQIVND (reference sequence). The CDR3 sequence is 14 residues long. The V gene lost 9 bases and the J gene lost 0 bases, with 11 bases spanning the gap.

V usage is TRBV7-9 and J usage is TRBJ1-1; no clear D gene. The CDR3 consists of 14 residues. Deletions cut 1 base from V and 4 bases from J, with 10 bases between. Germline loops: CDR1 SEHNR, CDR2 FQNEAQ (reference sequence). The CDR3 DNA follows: TGTGCCAGCAGCTTAGGCGAGGGAGGCACTGAAGCTTTCTTT. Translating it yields CASSLGEGGTEAFF.

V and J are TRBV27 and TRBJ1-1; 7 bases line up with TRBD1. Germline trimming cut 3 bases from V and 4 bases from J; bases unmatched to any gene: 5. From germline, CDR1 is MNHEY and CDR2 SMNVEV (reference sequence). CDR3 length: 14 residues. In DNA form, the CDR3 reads TGTGCCAGCAGTTTCAAGGGGGCGAGCACTGAAGCTTTCTTT. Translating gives CASSFKGASTEAFF.

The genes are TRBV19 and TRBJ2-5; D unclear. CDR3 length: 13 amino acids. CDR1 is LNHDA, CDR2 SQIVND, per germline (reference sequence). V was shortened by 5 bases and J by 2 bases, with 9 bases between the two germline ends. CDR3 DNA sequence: TGTGCCAGTAGTCGCCCAGGTCAAGAGACCCAGTACTTC. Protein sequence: CASSRPGQETQYF.

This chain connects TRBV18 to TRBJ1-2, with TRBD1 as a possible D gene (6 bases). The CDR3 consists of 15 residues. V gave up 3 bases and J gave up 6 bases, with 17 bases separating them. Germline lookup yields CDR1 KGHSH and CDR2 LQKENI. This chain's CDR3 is CASSPPTTGENGYTF. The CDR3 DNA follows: TGTGCCAGCTCACCCCCGACGACAGGCGAAAATGGCTACACCTTC.

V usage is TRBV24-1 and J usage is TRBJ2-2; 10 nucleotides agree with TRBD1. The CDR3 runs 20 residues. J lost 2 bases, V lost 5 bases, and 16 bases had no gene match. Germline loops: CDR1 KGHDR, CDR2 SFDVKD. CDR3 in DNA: TGTGCCACCAGTGGTGTCCCGGGACAGGGGACGGGGGTTAACACCGGGGAGCTGTTTTTT. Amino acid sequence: CATSGVPGQGTGVNTGELFF.

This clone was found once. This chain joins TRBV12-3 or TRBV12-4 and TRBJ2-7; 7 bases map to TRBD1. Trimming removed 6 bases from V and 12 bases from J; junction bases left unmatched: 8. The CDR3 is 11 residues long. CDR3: CASRQGGTTYF. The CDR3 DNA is TGTGCCAGCAGACAAGGGGGCACCACGTACTTC.

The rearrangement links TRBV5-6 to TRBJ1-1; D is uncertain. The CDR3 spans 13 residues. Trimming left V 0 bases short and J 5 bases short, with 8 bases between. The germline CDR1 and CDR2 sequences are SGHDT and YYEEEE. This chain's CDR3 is CASSLGRGTEAFF. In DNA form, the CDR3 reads TGTGCCAGCAGCTTGGGACGGGGAACTGAAGCTTTCTTT.

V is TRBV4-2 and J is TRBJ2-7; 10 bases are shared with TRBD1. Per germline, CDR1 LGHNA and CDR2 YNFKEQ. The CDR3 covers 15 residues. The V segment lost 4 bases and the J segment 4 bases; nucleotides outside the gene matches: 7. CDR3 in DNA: TGTGCCAGCAGCCGGGACAGGGGAGGGAAGTACGAGCAGTACTTC. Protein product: CASSRDRGGKYEQYF.

This CDR3 is CASSLGQVNQPQHF. As DNA, the CDR3 is TGTGCCAGCAGCTTGGGCCAGGTCAATCAGCCCCAGCATTTT. The chain is built from TRBV13 and TRBJ1-5; D is undetermined. Trimming took off 3 bases at V and 3 bases at J, with 9 bases between the two ends. This CDR3 spans 14 amino acids. In germline, CDR1 is PRHDT, CDR2 FYEKMQ (reference sequence).

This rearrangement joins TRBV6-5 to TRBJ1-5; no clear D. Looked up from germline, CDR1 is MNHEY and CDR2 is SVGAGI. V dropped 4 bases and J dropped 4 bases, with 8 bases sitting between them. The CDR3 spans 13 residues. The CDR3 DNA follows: TGTGCCAGCAGTTCCAGTCCGAATCAGCCCCAGCATTTT. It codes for CASSSSPNQPQHF.

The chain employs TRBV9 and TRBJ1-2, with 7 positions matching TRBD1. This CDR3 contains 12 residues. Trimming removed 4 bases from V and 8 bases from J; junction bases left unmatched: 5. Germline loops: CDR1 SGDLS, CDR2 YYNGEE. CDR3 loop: CASSSGTAGYTF. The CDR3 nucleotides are TGTGCCAGCAGCTCCGGGACAGCCGGCTACACCTTC.

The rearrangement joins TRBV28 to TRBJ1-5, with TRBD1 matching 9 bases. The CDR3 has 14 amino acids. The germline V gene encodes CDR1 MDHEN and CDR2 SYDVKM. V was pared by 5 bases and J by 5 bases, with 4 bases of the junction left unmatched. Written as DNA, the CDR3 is TGTGCCAGCAGTAACAGGGGGCGCGATCAGCCCCAGCATTTT. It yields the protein CASSNRGRDQPQHF.

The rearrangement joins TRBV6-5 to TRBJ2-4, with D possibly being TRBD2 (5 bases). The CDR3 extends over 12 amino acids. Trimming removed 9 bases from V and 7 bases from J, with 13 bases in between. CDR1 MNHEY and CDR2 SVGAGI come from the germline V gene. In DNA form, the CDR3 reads TGTGCCAGGGAGGATAGCAGGAACATTCAGTACTTC. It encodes CAREDSRNIQYF.

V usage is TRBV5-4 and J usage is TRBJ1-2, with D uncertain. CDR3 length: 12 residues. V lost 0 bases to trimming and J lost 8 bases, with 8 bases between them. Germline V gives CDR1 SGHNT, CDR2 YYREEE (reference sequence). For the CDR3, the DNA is TGTGCCAGCAGCTTGGGACGGAGGGGCTACACCTTC. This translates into CASSLGRRGYTF.

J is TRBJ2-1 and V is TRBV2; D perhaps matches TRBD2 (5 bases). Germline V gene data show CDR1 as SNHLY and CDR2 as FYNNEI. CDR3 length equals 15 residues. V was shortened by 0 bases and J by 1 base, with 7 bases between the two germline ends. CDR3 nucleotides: TGTGCCAGCAGTGAAGCTAGCGTATCCTACAATGAGCAGTTCTTC. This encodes CASSEASVSYNEQFF.

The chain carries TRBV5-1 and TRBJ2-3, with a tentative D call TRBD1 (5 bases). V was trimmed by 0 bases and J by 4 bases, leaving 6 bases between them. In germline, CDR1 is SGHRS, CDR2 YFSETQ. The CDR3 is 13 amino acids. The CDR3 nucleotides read TGCGCCAGCAGCTTGGAGGGGTCAGATACGCAGTATTTT. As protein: CASSLEGSDTQYF.

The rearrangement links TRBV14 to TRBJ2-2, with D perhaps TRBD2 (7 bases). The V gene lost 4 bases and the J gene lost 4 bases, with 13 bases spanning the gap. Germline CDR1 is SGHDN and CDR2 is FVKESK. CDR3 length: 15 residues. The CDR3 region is CASSRGGLFTGELFF. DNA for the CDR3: TGTGCCAGCAGCCGGGGGGGGCTCTTCACCGGGGAGCTGTTTTTT.

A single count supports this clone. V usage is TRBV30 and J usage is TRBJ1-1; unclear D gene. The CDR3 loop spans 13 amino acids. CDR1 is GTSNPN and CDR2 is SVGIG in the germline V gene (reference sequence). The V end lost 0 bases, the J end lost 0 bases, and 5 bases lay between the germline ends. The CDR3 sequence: CAWSVNMNTEAFF. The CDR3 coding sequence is TGTGCCTGGAGTGTCAACATGAACACTGAAGCTTTCTTT.

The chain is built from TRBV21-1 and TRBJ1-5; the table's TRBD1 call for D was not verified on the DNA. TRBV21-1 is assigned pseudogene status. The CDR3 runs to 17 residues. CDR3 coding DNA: TGTGCCAGCAGCGACACCCTTCTGGATTATAGCAATCAGCCCCAGCATTTT. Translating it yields CASSDTLLDYSNQPQHF.

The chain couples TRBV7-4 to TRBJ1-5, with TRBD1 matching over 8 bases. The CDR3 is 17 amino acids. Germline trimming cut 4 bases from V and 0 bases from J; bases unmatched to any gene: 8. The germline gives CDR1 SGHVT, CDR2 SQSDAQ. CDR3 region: CASSSRQGPYSNQPQHF. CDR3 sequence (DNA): TGTGCCAGCAGCTCGCGACAGGGGCCTTATAGCAATCAGCCCCAGCATTTT.